The 21 T cell receptor beta chains below were found in one sample sequenced in a study of immune evolution from preneoplasia to lung adenocarcinoma. The data were produced by immunoSEQ multiplex PCR, yet TCRdb's version contains in-frame clones alone and is incomplete. The table records 9,500 to 10,000 clones, 60% to 80% of them present only once. The sequenced sample consisted of FFPE lung adenocarcinoma in situ tissue. Receptors were obtained from an older person with lung adenocarcinoma.

The chain employs TRBV10-2 and TRBJ2-1; tentatively, D is TRBD1 (6 bases). V dropped 0 bases and J dropped 4 bases, with 7 bases sitting between them. Germline V lookup: CDR1 WSHSY, CDR2 SAAADI. The CDR3 spans 14 residues. The DNA of the CDR3 is TGCGCCAGCAGTGAGTCAGGGGGTTACAATGAGCAGTTCTTC. It translates to CASSESGGYNEQFF.

CDR3 in amino acids: CASSPLTGINEQFF. CDR3 sequence (DNA): TGTGCCAGCAGCCCTCTGACAGGGATCAATGAGCAGTTCTTC. The chain employs TRBV11-3 and TRBJ2-1, with 7 positions matching TRBD1. V lost 5 bases, J lost 6 bases, and 7 bases stayed unmatched. Germline CDR1 reads SGHNT; CDR2 reads YENEEA. This CDR3 comprises 14 residues.

A few counts support this clone. The chain has TRBV28 and TRBJ1-2, with D possibly being TRBD1 (5 bases). This CDR3 is 16 amino acids long. Trimming took 7 bases from V and 4 from J, leaving 22 bases between them. Per germline, CDR1 MDHEN and CDR2 SYDVKM. The CDR3 region is CASKDPSVGGGYGYTF. The CDR3 bases are TGTGCCAGCAAGGACCCCTCAGTCGGGGGTGGCTATGGCTACACCTTC.

This sequence joins TRBV27 and TRBJ1-1; possibly TRBD1 for D (5 bases). The CDR3 runs to 14 residues. V shed 5 bases and J shed 7 bases, with 17 bases lying between them. The V gene's germline CDR1 is MNHEY and CDR2 SMNVEV (reference sequence). In nucleotides, the CDR3 is TGTGCCAGCAGTCTGTCCGGGAGAGGGGATGAAGCTTTCTTT. It encodes CASSLSGRGDEAFF.

CDR3 in amino acids: CASSQGQAGTSLHF. The CDR3 DNA sequence: TGCGCCAGCAGCCAAGGGCAGGCCGGAACTTCCCTCCACTTT. This chain joins TRBV4-1 and TRBJ1-6, with no clear D. The CDR3 has 14 residues. Germline lookup yields CDR1 MGHRA and CDR2 YSYEKL. V was pared by 1 base and J by 14 bases, with 15 bases between.

The J gene is TRBJ2-3, the V gene TRBV4-3; 9 bases map to TRBD1. V gave up 3 bases and J gave up 1 base; unmatched junction bases: 2. The germline V gene has CDR1 LGHNA and CDR2 YSLEER. The CDR3 sequence is 15 residues long. DNA of the CDR3: TGCGCCAGCAGCCACAGACAGGGGGGCACAGATACGCAGTATTTT. Its protein is CASSHRQGGTDTQYF.

V and J are TRBV7-9 and TRBJ2-5; no clear D. The length of the CDR3 is 11 residues. Germline lookup yields CDR1 SEHNR and CDR2 FQNEAQ (reference sequence). The V end lost 6 bases, the J end lost 2 bases, and 4 bases lay between the germline ends. The CDR3 is CASSSQETQYF. DNA for the CDR3: TGTGCCAGCAGTTCGCAAGAGACCCAGTACTTC.

The genes are TRBV30 and TRBJ1-3; no clear D gene. Germline-derived CDR1 and CDR2 are GTSNPN and SVGIG (reference sequence). The CDR3 runs to 14 residues. V lost 3 bases and J 0 bases, leaving 9 bases between the germline ends. The CDR3 nucleotides read TGTGCCTGGAGCAGAAGCTCCTCTGGAAACACCATATATTTT. This encodes CAWSRSSSGNTIYF.

The chain employs TRBV14 and TRBJ2-3; D is possibly TRBD2 (6 bases). Trimming pared 2 bases from V and 6 bases from J, leaving 9 bases between. The germline V gene has CDR1 SGHDN and CDR2 FVKESK. This CDR3 comprises 13 residues. CDR3 loop: CASSQQEGDTQYF. The CDR3 nucleotides read TGTGCCAGCAGCCAACAGGAGGGGGATACGCAGTATTTT.

The chain carries TRBV30 and TRBJ2-1; D uncertain. The V gene's germline CDR1 is GTSNPN and CDR2 SVGIG (reference sequence). Trimming cost V 2 bases and J 7 bases, with 9 bases left between them. The CDR3 is 12 residues long. In DNA, the CDR3 is TGTGCCTGGAGTCCCGGGTGGAATGAGCAGTTCTTC. This translates into CAWSPGWNEQFF. The complete variable domain, with remaining parts taken from reference TRBV30 and TRBJ2-1, reads SQTIHQWPATLVQPVGSPLSLECTVEGTSNPNLYWYRQAAGRGLQLLFYSVGIGQISSEVPQNLSASRPQDRQFILSSKKLLLSDSGFYLCAWSPGWNEQFFGPGTRLTVL.

V usage is TRBV7-2 and J usage is TRBJ1-1; the D gene is possibly TRBD1 (5 bases). Trimming shortened V by 4 bases and J by 3 bases, and 21 bases separated the two germline ends. The length of the CDR3 is 17 residues. Germline CDR1 is SGHTA and CDR2 is FQGNSA. The chain's CDR3 is CASSSSPGLGVDTEAFF. As DNA, the CDR3 is TGTGCCAGCAGCTCGTCCCCGGGACTGGGGGTGGACACTGAAGCTTTCTTT.

The chain uses TRBV20-1 and TRBJ2-1; D unresolved. The V gene's germline CDR1 is DFQATT and CDR2 SNEGSKA (reference sequence). The V end was cut by 7 bases, the J end by 3 bases, with 7 bases between. This CDR3 contains 11 residues. CDR3 amino acids: CSGENYNEQFF. The CDR3, as DNA: TGCAGTGGAGAGAACTACAATGAGCAGTTCTTC.

The J gene is TRBJ2-5, the V gene TRBV11-3; D possibly corresponds to TRBD1 (6 bases). The CDR3 is 13 residues long. V lost 0 bases, J lost 5 bases, and 7 bases lay in between. Germline CDR1 SGHNT, CDR2 YENEEA. The chain's CDR3 is CASSLDRGETQYF. DNA of the CDR3: TGTGCCAGCAGCTTAGACAGGGGCGAGACCCAGTACTTC.

V gene TRBV4-3 combines with J gene TRBJ1-1; D not certain. CDR1 is LGHNA, CDR2 YSLEER, per germline. This CDR3 is built from 13 residues. Between the trimmed V and J ends, which lost 1 base and 11 bases, there was a span of 14 bases. In nucleotides, the CDR3 is TGCGCCAGCAGCCAAGGTGTAAAAACCCTGGCTTTCTTT. It codes for CASSQGVKTLAFF.

The V and J genes are TRBV5-6 and TRBJ2-2; D not certain. With 1 base removed from V and 1 base from J, the gap between germline ends came to 5 bases. In germline, CDR1 is SGHDT, CDR2 YYEEEE. CDR3 length: 14 amino acids. In DNA, the CDR3 is TGTGCCAGCAGCTTGTCAGGGAACACCGGGGAGCTGTTTTTT. Translating it yields CASSLSGNTGELFF.

This CDR3 is CASRGDGSTEAFF. In DNA form, the CDR3 reads TGTGCCAGCAGAGGGGACGGTTCCACTGAAGCTTTCTTT. V gene TRBV2 combines with J gene TRBJ1-1; D is possibly TRBD1 (5 bases). V dropped 6 bases and J dropped 4 bases, with 12 bases sitting between them. The CDR3 runs 13 residues. CDR1 is SNHLY and CDR2 is FYNNEI in the germline V gene.

The chain has TRBV6-6 and TRBJ2-7; a possible D gene is TRBD1 (6 bases). Trimming removed 6 bases from V and 3 bases from J, with 15 bases in between. Germline V lookup: CDR1 MNHNY, CDR2 SVGAGI (reference sequence). The length of the CDR3 is 14 residues. The chain's CDR3 is CASRRTGTDYEQYF. The CDR3 DNA reads as TGTGCCAGCAGACGAACAGGGACCGACTACGAGCAGTACTTC.

The chain links TRBV4-3 to TRBJ1-1; D is ambiguous. CDR3 length: 17 residues. The germline V gene has CDR1 LGHNA and CDR2 YSLEER. Deletions cut 0 bases from V and 2 bases from J, with 16 bases between. CDR3 bases: TGCGCCAGCAGCCAAGATCTGGGGTTGGCAGCTAACACTGAAGCTTTCTTT. This translates into CASSQDLGLAANTEAFF.

The V and J genes are TRBV28 and TRBJ2-5; 10 bases fit TRBD1. Germline V lookup: CDR1 MDHEN, CDR2 SYDVKM. The CDR3 is 15 amino acids. The J segment lost 4 bases and the V segment lost 5 bases, leaving 7 bases of the junction unmatched. In nucleotides, the CDR3 is TGTGCCAGCAGTGGAGCGGGACAGGGGCGAGAGACCCAGTACTTC. Its protein is CASSGAGQGRETQYF.

This clone was counted a single time. The chain is built from TRBV7-9 and TRBJ2-3; 7 bases line up with TRBD2. Germline loops: CDR1 SEHNR, CDR2 FQNEAQ (reference sequence). V shed 1 base, J shed 0 bases, and the junction held 7 bases outside the gene matches. This CDR3 has 17 residues. The CDR3 coding sequence is TGTGCCAGCAGCTTAGGTTACTCGGGGGGAAGCACAGATACGCAGTATTTT. Translated, it gives CASSLGYSGGSTDTQYF.

The V and J genes are TRBV4-2 and TRBJ1-2; the D gene is possibly TRBD1 (5 bases). V lost 3 bases and J lost 6, with 8 bases in between. The CDR3 length is 12 residues. Germline CDR1 and CDR2: LGHNA and YNFKEQ. CDR3: CASSHGADGYTF. In DNA, the CDR3 is TGTGCCAGCAGCCACGGGGCTGATGGCTACACCTTC.